Each of the 31 T cell receptor beta chains below was sequenced from the same sample in a study of cytotoxic CD8 clonotypes in ibrutinib-treated CLL. TCRdb's copy holds only in-frame clones and misses some; the assay was immunoSEQ multiplex PCR. The table records tens of thousands of clones, roughly nine tenths of them present only once. Here the sequenced sample was PBMCs, taken after 12 months of ibrutinib treatment. The receptors here all came from a human donor with chronic lymphocytic leukemia.

The chain has TRBV18 and TRBJ1-3; the D gene is possibly TRBD1 (5 bases). Between the trimmed V and J ends, which lost 10 bases and 2 bases, there was a span of 21 bases. The CDR3 spans 16 residues. Germline CDR1 reads KGHSH; CDR2 reads LQKENI. This chain's CDR3 is CATSQPGHFAGNTIYF. The CDR3 DNA is TGTGCCACCTCTCAACCAGGGCACTTTGCTGGAAACACCATATATTTT.

The rearrangement joins TRBV7-2 to TRBJ2-7, with a weak D call TRBD1 (6 bases). V was shortened by 3 bases and J by 4 bases, with 16 bases between the two germline ends. The CDR3 runs to 15 residues. CDR1 SGHTA and CDR2 FQGNSA come from the germline V gene. The CDR3 loop is CASSFKGGEGYEQYF. In DNA, the CDR3 is TGTGCCAGCAGCTTTAAAGGGGGAGAGGGATACGAGCAGTACTTC.

This clone came up once. Here the CDR3 reads CASSLIAGAKNTEAFF. Here the CDR3 DNA reads TGCGCCAGCAGCTTGATAGCGGGAGCTAAGAACACTGAAGCTTTCTTT. The chain employs TRBV5-1 and TRBJ1-1; no definite D call. CDR3 length: 16 residues. CDR1 and CDR2 from the germline V gene are SGHRS and YFSETQ. V was shortened by 1 base and J by 1 base, with 14 bases between the two germline ends.

The chain is built from TRBV11-1 and TRBJ1-1, with D uncertain. This CDR3 spans 12 amino acids. Germline CDR1 is SGHAT and CDR2 is FQDESV (reference sequence). V was clipped by 5 bases and J by 10 bases, with 14 bases between them. The CDR3 sequence is CASSRGPKRAFF. DNA for the CDR3: TGTGCCAGCAGCCGAGGACCCAAGAGAGCTTTCTTT. Filled out from reference TRBV11-1 and TRBJ1-1, the complete variable domain reads EAEVAQSPRYKITEKSQAVAFWCDPISGHATLYWYRQILGQGPELLVQFQDESVVDDSQLPKDRFSAERLKGVDSTLKIQPAELGDSAMYLCASSRGPKRAFFGQGTRLTVV.

The chain carries TRBV9 and TRBJ1-2, with D possibly matching TRBD1 (6 bases). Germline lookup yields CDR1 SGDLS and CDR2 YYNGEE. The V end was cut by 2 bases, the J end by 3 bases, with 14 bases between. CDR3 length equals 15 residues. CDR3 protein: CASSVTDSQHYGYTF. The CDR3 coding sequence is TGTGCCAGCAGCGTGACGGACAGCCAGCACTATGGCTACACCTTC.

This chain connects TRBV28 to TRBJ1-5, with 7 bases identical to TRBD1. V was pared by 6 bases and J by 8 bases, with 13 bases of the junction left unmatched. The CDR3 length is 15 residues. CDR1 and CDR2 from the germline V gene are MDHEN and SYDVKM. Written as DNA, the CDR3 is TGTGCCAGCAGACGCGACCCACAGGGGTATAAGCCCCAGCATTTT. Its translation: CASRRDPQGYKPQHF.

The chain recombines TRBV20-1 with TRBJ2-1; a possible D gene is TRBD2 (5 bases). The germline V gene encodes CDR1 DFQATT and CDR2 SNEGSKA (reference sequence). V lost 3 bases, J lost 11 bases, and 11 bases lay in between. There are 11 residues in the CDR3. The CDR3: CSARDSRKQFF. DNA of the CDR3: TGCAGTGCTAGGGACTCCCGAAAGCAGTTCTTC.

The chain is built from TRBV5-1 and TRBJ2-1; D may be TRBD1 or TRBD2 (7 bases each). Germline V gene lookup returns CDR1 SGHRS and CDR2 YFSETQ. The CDR3 length is 16 residues. Trimming took off 3 bases at V and 2 bases at J, with 15 bases between the two ends. The CDR3 DNA sequence: TGCGCCAGCAGCTCGGAGCGGGACAGAGCCTACAATGAGCAGTTCTTC. It codes for CASSSERDRAYNEQFF.

The V and J genes are TRBV28 and TRBJ2-7, with 8 bases aligning to TRBD1. The CDR3 spans 15 residues. The germline V gene has CDR1 MDHEN and CDR2 SYDVKM. V gave up 0 bases and J gave up 0 bases; unmatched junction bases: 1. CDR3 DNA sequence: TGTGCCAGCAGTTTATGGGGGACAGGCTCCTACGAGCAGTACTTC. Amino acids: CASSLWGTGSYEQYF.

This sequence joins TRBV4-2 and TRBJ1-2; 8 nucleotides match TRBD1. The CDR3 extends over 16 amino acids. V lost 0 bases and J lost 6; bases outside the gene matches: 9. Germline V lookup: CDR1 LGHNA, CDR2 YNFKEQ. CDR3 coding DNA: TGTGCCAGCAGCCAAGAAGGCGGGACAGGTTTGGATGGCTACACCTTC. Encoded protein: CASSQEGGTGLDGYTF.

This clone has a handful of counts. The rearrangement joins TRBV18 to TRBJ2-1; D is perhaps TRBD1 or TRBD2 (5 bases each). V was cut by 1 base and J by 6 bases, with 19 bases left in between. CDR3 length: 17 residues. Germline V CDR1 and CDR2: KGHSH, LQKENI. CDR3 in DNA: TGTGCCAGCTCACCACTGGGGGTTCGGGTTGGAGGCAATGAGCAGTTCTTC. Its translation: CASSPLGVRVGGNEQFF.

The rearrangement joins TRBV7-9 to TRBJ2-7; 8 bases match TRBD1. J was trimmed by 3 bases and V by 7 bases; bases with no gene match: 5. The CDR3 runs to 13 residues. Per germline, CDR1 SEHNR and CDR2 FQNEAQ (reference sequence). CDR3 region: CASTLGQGYEQYF. CDR3 in DNA: TGTGCCAGCACCCTCGGACAGGGCTACGAGCAGTACTTC.

The V and J genes are TRBV6-6 and TRBJ2-3; D gene uncertain. Germline CDR1 and CDR2: MNHNY and SVGAGI (reference sequence). Trimming took 2 bases from V and 2 from J, leaving 14 bases between them. The CDR3 has 16 amino acids. This CDR3 is CASSYGVVGFTDTQYF. CDR3 sequence (DNA): TGTGCCAGCAGTTACGGGGTGGTGGGCTTCACAGATACGCAGTATTTT.

This chain links TRBV7-9 with TRBJ2-5; D is perhaps TRBD1 (6 bases). Germline V CDR1 and CDR2: SEHNR, FQNEAQ (reference sequence). Trimming removed 3 bases from V and 5 bases from J, with 13 bases in between. This CDR3 has 14 residues. The CDR3 reads CASSFWGPGETQYF. CDR3 nucleotide sequence: TGTGCCAGCAGCTTCTGGGGGCCCGGGGAGACCCAGTACTTC.

This rearrangement joins TRBV7-2 to TRBJ2-3, with D perhaps given as TRBD1 or TRBD2 (5 bases each). CDR3 length equals 16 residues. The V end lost 6 bases, the J end lost 0 bases, and 16 bases lay between the germline ends. CDR1 and CDR2 from the germline V gene are SGHTA and FQGNSA. The CDR3 sequence is CASREGRGASTDTQYF. The DNA for the CDR3 is TGTGCCAGCAGGGAAGGGCGAGGGGCTAGCACAGATACGCAGTATTTT.

The chain recombines TRBV5-4 with TRBJ1-3; unclear D gene. The CDR3 has 13 residues. Trimming stripped 1 base from V and 7 bases from J, with 9 bases between. Germline lookup yields CDR1 SGHNT and CDR2 YYREEE (reference sequence). CDR3 sequence reads: CASSLSQRNTIYF. The CDR3 coding sequence is TGTGCCAGCAGCTTGTCACAGAGGAACACCATATATTTT.

The chain employs TRBV20-1 and TRBJ1-2, with D uncertain. The CDR3 is 11 residues long. Looked up from germline, CDR1 is DFQATT and CDR2 is SNEGSKA (reference sequence). Trimming cost V 5 bases and J 4 bases, with 8 bases left between them. The CDR3 spells CSAADGYGYTF. The CDR3 DNA is TGCAGTGCTGCGGACGGCTATGGCTACACCTTC.

V is TRBV6-1 and J is TRBJ1-5; D is possibly TRBD1 (6 bases). Germline loops: CDR1 MNHNS, CDR2 SASEGT. The CDR3 length is 14 residues. The V and J ends lost 4 bases and 2 bases respectively, with 9 bases between them. CDR3 DNA sequence: TGTGCCAGCAGTGCACAGGGAGGCAATCAGCCCCAGCATTTT. It codes for CASSAQGGNQPQHF.

The V and J genes are TRBV4-2 and TRBJ2-7; 9 bases are a match to TRBD1. The CDR3 extends over 16 amino acids. V was pared by 1 base and J by 2 bases, with 6 bases of the junction left unmatched. Germline V lookup: CDR1 LGHNA, CDR2 YNFKEQ. CDR3 residues: CASSQGPGQGPYEQYF. DNA of the CDR3: TGTGCCAGCAGCCAAGGTCCGGGACAGGGCCCCTACGAGCAGTACTTC.

The rearrangement uses TRBV6-5 and TRBJ2-7; D not resolved. The ends were cut back, 0 bases at V and 3 bases at J, with 6 bases in the middle. Germline V gene sequence: CDR1 MNHEY, CDR2 SVGAGI. There are 13 residues in the CDR3. Written as DNA, the CDR3 is TGTGCCAGCAGTTACTCATTGCACTACGAGCAGTACTTC. It specifies CASSYSLHYEQYF.

The V call is TRBV18, the J call TRBJ1-3; 9 positions match TRBD1. V shed 6 bases, J shed 8 bases, and the junction held 11 bases outside the gene matches. Per the germline V gene, CDR1 is KGHSH and CDR2 is LQKENI. The length of the CDR3 is 15 residues. The CDR3: CASSPQQGAADTIYF. The CDR3 coding sequence is TGTGCCAGCTCTCCTCAACAGGGGGCTGCGGACACCATATATTTT.

The rearrangement uses TRBV5-1 and TRBJ2-6; D is unresolved. Germline CDR1 reads SGHRS; CDR2 reads YFSETQ. The CDR3 is made up of 17 amino acids. V was pared by 0 bases and J by 0 bases, with 10 bases between. DNA for the CDR3: TGCGCCAGCAGCTTGGCCTCAGGTAGCTCTGGGGCCAACGTCCTGACTTTC. This gives the protein CASSLASGSSGANVLTF. The variable domain in full, completed from reference TRBV5-1 and TRBJ2-6, reads KAGVTQTPRYLIKTRGQQVTLSCSPISGHRSVSWYQQTPGQGLQFLFEYFSETQRNKGNFPGRFSGRQFSNSRSEMNVSTLELGDSALYLCASSLASGSSGANVLTFGAGSRLTVL.

This rearrangement joins TRBV5-4 to TRBJ2-1; 10 bases fit TRBD2. The CDR3 sequence is 13 residues long. Germline CDR1 and CDR2: SGHNT and YYREEE (reference sequence). The CDR3 bases are TGTGTCCTCACCAGCGGGAGGGCACATGAGCAGTTCTTC. Encoded protein: CVLTSGRAHEQFF. The whole variable domain, remainder taken from reference TRBV5-4 and TRBJ2-1, is ETGVTQSPTHLIKTRGQQVTLRCSSQSGHNTVSWYQQALGQGPQFIFQYYREEENGRGNFPPRFSGLQFPNYSSELNVNALELDDSALYLCVLTSGRAHEQFFGPGTRLTVL.

This clone was observed a handful of times. The V gene is TRBV30, the J gene TRBJ1-1, with D possibly TRBD1 on 5 matching bases. This CDR3 contains 13 residues. The germline V and J ends were trimmed by 2 bases and 1 base, with 8 bases remaining between them. Germline CDR1 reads GTSNPN; CDR2 reads SVGIG (reference sequence). The CDR3 protein is CAWSRTPNTEAFF. In DNA form, the CDR3 reads TGTGCCTGGAGTCGGACACCGAACACTGAAGCTTTCTTT.

The sample holds one count of this clone. J is TRBJ2-1 and V is TRBV7-9; D may be TRBD2 (6 bases). CDR3 length equals 12 residues. Germline CDR1 is SEHNR and CDR2 is FQNEAQ (reference sequence). Trimming shortened V by 6 bases and J by 8 bases, and 11 bases separated the two germline ends. Here the CDR3 DNA reads TGTGCCAGCAGGCGACAGCGGGATGAGCAGTTCTTC. Amino acids: CASRRQRDEQFF.

The chain recombines TRBV4-3 with TRBJ2-2; 7 nucleotides align to TRBD2. Germline V gene sequence: CDR1 LGHNA, CDR2 YSLEER. The CDR3 contains 16 residues. The CDR3 loop is CPTPGGRRPNTGELFF. The CDR3, as DNA: TGCCCTACTCCGGGAGGTAGAAGGCCCAACACCGGGGAGCTGTTTTTT.

V is TRBV11-3 and J is TRBJ1-4; 9 bases fit TRBD1. CDR3 length: 16 residues. Germline assignment: CDR1 SGHNT and CDR2 YENEEA. V lost 4 bases and J lost 6; bases outside the gene matches: 9. In DNA form, the CDR3 reads TGTGCCAGCAGCTCCGGACGACAGGGGGGGTATGAAAAACTGTTTTTT. This encodes CASSSGRQGGYEKLFF.

V gene TRBV7-3 combines with J gene TRBJ2-3, with TRBD2 matching 11 bases. This CDR3 has 15 residues. With V trimmed by 5 bases and J by 5 bases, 6 bases remained unmatched. Germline-derived CDR1 and CDR2 are SGHTA and FQGTGA. CDR3 nucleotide sequence: TGTGCCAGCAGCAAACTAGCGGGAGAAGTAGATACGCAGTATTTT. Encoded protein: CASSKLAGEVDTQYF. The entire variable domain, with the rest obtained from reference TRBV7-3 and TRBJ2-3, is as follows: GAGVSQTPSNKVTEKGKYVELRCDPISGHTALYWYRQSLGQGPEFLIYFQGTGAADDSGLPNDRFFAVRPEGSVSTLKIQRTERGDSAVYLCASSKLAGEVDTQYFGPGTRLTVL.

The gene calls are TRBV18 and TRBJ2-1, with TRBD2 matching 7 bases. Germline-derived CDR1 and CDR2 are KGHSH and LQKENI. The trim removed 5 bases at V and 8 bases at J, leaving 15 bases unmatched. This CDR3 has 16 residues. The CDR3 is CASSGFGGSENYEQFF. The CDR3, as DNA: TGTGCCAGCTCAGGCTTCGGCGGGAGTGAGAACTATGAGCAGTTCTTC.

The chain joins TRBV6-6 to TRBJ2-5; possibly TRBD2 for D (5 bases). The CDR3 runs to 13 residues. The germline gives CDR1 MNHNY, CDR2 SVGAGI (reference sequence). Trimming took 3 bases from V and 5 from J, leaving 10 bases between them. CDR3 amino acids: CASSYRGAETQYF. As DNA, the CDR3 is TGTGCCAGCAGTTATCGGGGAGCGGAGACCCAGTACTTC.

This chain joins TRBV27 and TRBJ2-7, with TRBD2 matching over 11 bases. This CDR3 has 15 amino acids. Germline values: CDR1 MNHEY, CDR2 SMNVEV (reference sequence). V lost 5 bases, J lost 0 bases, and 3 bases stayed unmatched. The chain's CDR3 is CASSLGLAGSYEQYF. CDR3 nucleotides: TGTGCCAGCAGTCTAGGACTAGCGGGCTCCTACGAGCAGTACTTC.